The TCR beta chain under discussion was sequenced for a study of T cell changes during pregnancy in multiple sclerosis. Sequencing used immunoSEQ multiplex PCR; TCRdb keeps in-frame clones, though not all of them. The repertoire holds 75,000 to 95,000 clones, with approximately 90% as singletons. The CDR3 contains 14 residues. Germline loops: CDR1 MNHNY, CDR2 SVGAGI (reference sequence). The source of this sequence is a female donor in good health, enrolled as a control in a pregnancy study. The J gene is TRBJ2-7, the V gene TRBV6-6; D perhaps matches TRBD2 (6 bases). This specimen was peripheral blood, taken in the first trimester of pregnancy. For the CDR3, the DNA is TGTACCGATCGGGAGAGGGACGCGGCCTACGAGCAGTACTTC. This sequence encodes CTDRERDAAYEQYF.